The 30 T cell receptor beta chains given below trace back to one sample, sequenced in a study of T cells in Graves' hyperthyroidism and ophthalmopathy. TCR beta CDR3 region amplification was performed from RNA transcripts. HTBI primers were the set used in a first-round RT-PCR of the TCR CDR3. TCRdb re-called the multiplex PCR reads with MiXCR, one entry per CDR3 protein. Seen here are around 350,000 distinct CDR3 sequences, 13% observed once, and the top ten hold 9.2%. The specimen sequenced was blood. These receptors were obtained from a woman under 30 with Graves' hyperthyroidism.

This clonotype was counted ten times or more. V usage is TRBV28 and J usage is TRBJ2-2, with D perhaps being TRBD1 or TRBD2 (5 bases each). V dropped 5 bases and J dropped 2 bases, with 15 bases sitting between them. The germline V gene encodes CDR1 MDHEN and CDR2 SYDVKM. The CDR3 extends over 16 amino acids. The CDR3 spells CASSPRGVYNTGELFF. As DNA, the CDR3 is TGTGCCAGCAGTCCCCGAGGGGTTTATAACACCGGGGAGCTGTTTTTT.

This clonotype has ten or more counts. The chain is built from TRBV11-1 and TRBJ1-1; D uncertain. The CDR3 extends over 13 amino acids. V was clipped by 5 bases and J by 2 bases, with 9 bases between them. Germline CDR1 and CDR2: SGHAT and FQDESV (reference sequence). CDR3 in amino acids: CASSQRLNTEAFF. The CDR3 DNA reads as TGTGCCAGCAGCCAGCGGCTAAACACTGAAGCTTTCTTT.

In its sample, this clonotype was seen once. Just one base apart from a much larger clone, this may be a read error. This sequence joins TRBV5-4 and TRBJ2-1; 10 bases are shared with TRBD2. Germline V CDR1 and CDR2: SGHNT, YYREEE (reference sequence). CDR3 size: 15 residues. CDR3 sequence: CASSFVTSGDNDQFF. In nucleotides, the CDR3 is TGTGCCAGCAGCTTCGTAACTAGCGGGGACAATGATCAGTTCTTC. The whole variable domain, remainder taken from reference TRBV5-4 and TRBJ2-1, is ETGVTQSPTHLIKTRGQQVTLRCSSQSGHNTVSWYQQALGQGPQFIFQYYREEENGRGNFPPRFSGLQFPNYSSELNVNALELDDSALYLCASSFVTSGDNDQFFGPGTRLTVL.

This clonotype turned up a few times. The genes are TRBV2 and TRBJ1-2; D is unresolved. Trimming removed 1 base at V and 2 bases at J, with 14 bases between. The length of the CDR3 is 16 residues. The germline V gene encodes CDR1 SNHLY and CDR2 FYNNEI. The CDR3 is CASSEGPASGNYGYTF. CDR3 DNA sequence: TGTGCCAGCAGTGAAGGTCCGGCCTCGGGGAACTATGGCTACACCTTC.

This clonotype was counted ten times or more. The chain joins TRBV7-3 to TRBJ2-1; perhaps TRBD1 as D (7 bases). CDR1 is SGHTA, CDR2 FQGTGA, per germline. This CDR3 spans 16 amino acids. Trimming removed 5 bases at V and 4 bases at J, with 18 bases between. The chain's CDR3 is CASSPQAGGRYNEQFF. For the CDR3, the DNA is TGTGCCAGCAGCCCACAGGCAGGGGGGCGGTACAATGAGCAGTTCTTC.

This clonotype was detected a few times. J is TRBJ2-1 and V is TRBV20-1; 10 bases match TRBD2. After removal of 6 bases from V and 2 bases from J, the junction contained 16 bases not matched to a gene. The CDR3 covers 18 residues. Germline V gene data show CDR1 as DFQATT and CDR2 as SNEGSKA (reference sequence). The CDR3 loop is CSAVFVDSGGFTYNEQFF. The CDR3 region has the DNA TGCAGTGCAGTATTCGTGGATAGCGGGGGGTTCACCTACAATGAGCAGTTCTTC.

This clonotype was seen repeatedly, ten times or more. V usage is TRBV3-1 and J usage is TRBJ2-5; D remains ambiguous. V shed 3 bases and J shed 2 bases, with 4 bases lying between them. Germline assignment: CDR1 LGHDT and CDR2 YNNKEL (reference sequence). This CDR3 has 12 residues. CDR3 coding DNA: TGTGCCAGCAGCCAGGTACAAGAGACCCAGTACTTC. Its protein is CASSQVQETQYF.

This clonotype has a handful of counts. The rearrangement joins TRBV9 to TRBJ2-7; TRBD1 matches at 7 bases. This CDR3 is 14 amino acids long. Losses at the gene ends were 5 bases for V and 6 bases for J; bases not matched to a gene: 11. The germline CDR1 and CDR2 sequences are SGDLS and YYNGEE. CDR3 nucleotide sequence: TGTGCCAGCAGTGAAGACCCTGACAGGGCCGAGCAGTACTTC. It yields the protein CASSEDPDRAEQYF.

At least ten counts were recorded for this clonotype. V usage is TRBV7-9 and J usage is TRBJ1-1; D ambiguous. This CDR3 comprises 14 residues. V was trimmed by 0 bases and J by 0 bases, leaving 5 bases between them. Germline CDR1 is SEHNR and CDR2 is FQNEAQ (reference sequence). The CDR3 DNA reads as TGTGCCAGCAGCTTAGCATCAGTGAACACTGAAGCTTTCTTT. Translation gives CASSLASVNTEAFF.

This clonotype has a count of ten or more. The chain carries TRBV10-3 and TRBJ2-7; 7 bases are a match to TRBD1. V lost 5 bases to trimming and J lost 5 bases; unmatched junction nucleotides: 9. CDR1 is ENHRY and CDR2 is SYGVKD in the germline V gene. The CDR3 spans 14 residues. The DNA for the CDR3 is TGTGCCATCAGTTCGAAGGGACAGATCGACGAGCAGTACTTC. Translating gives CAISSKGQIDEQYF.

The CDR3, as DNA: TGTGCCAGCAGCTACCTAGCGGGAGACGGCGAGCAGTACTTC. Translation gives CASSYLAGDGEQYF. The chain combines TRBV11-2 with TRBJ2-7, with 10 nucleotides matching TRBD2. V shed 4 bases, J shed 6 bases, and the junction held 6 bases outside the gene matches. Germline V gene sequence: CDR1 SGHAT, CDR2 FQNNGV. CDR3 length equals 14 residues.

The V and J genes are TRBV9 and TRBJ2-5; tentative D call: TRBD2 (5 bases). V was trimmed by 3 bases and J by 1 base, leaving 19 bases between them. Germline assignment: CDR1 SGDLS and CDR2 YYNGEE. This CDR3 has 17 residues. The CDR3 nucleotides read TGTGCCAGCAGCGGAGAGGGCGACACGATTCCCCAAGAGACCCAGTACTTC. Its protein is CASSGEGDTIPQETQYF.

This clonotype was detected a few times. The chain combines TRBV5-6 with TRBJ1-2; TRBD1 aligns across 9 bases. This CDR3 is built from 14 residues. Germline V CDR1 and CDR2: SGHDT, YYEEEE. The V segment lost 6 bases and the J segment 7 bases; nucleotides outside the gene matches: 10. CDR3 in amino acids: CASTLGDRVGGYTF. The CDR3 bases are TGTGCCAGCACCCTGGGGGACAGGGTCGGTGGCTACACCTTC.

The CDR3 nucleotides are TGTGCCACCAGCAGAGATTTGACTAGCGGGAGTACCTACGAGCAGTACTTC. Protein: CATSRDLTSGSTYEQYF. V gene TRBV15 combines with J gene TRBJ2-7, with 12 bases that match TRBD2. The V segment lost 0 bases and the J segment 2 bases; nucleotides outside the gene matches: 5. The CDR3 covers 17 residues. Germline CDR1 is LNHNV and CDR2 is YYDKDF (reference sequence). Together with reference TRBV15 and TRBJ2-7, the CDR3 gives the full variable domain: DAMVIQNPRYQVTQFGKPVTLSCSQTLNHNVMYWYQQKSSQAPKLLFHYYDKDFNNEADTPDNFQSRRPNTSFCFLDIRSPGLGDTAMYLCATSRDLTSGSTYEQYFGPGTRLTVT.

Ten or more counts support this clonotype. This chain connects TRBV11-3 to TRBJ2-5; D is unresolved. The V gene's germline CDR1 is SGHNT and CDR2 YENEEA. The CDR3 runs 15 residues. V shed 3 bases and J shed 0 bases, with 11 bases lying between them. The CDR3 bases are TGTGCCAGCAGCTTCGGCTCTGGGTACCAAGAGACCCAGTACTTC. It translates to CASSFGSGYQETQYF.

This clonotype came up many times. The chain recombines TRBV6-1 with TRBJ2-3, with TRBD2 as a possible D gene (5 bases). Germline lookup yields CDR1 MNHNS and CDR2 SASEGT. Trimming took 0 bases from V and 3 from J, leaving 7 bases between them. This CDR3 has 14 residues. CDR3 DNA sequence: TGTGCCAGCAGTGAAGCGGGGAGTACAGATACGCAGTATTTT. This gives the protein CASSEAGSTDTQYF.

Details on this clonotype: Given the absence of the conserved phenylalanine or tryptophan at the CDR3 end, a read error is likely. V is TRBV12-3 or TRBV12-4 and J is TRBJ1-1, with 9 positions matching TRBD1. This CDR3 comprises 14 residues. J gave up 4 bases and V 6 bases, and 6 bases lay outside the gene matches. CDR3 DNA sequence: TGTGCCAGCAGCCCGACAGGGGGGAGCACTGAAGCTTTCCTT. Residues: CASSPTGGSTEAFL.

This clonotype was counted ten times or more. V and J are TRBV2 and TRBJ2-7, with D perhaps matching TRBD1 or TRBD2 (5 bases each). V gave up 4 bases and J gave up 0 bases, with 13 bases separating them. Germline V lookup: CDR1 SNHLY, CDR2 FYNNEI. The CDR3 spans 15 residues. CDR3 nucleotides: TGTGCCAGCAGTGTAGGTGGGGGATTCTCCTACGAGCAGTACTTC. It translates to CASSVGGGFSYEQYF.

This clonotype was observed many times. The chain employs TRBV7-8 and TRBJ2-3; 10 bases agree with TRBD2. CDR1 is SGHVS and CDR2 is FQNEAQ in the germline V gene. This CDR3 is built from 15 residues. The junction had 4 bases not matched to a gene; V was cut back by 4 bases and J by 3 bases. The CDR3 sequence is CASSSAGGLTDTQYF. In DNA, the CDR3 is TGTGCCAGCAGCTCAGCGGGAGGGCTGACAGATACGCAGTATTTT.

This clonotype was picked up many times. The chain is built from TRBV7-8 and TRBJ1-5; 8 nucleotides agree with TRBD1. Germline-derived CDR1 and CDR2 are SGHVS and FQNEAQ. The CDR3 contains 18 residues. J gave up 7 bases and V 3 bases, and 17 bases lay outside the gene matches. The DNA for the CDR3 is TGTGCCAGCAGCTTGAGACCCAGGGGGACAGGCGGGATACAGCCCCAGCATTTT. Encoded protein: CASSLRPRGTGGIQPQHF.

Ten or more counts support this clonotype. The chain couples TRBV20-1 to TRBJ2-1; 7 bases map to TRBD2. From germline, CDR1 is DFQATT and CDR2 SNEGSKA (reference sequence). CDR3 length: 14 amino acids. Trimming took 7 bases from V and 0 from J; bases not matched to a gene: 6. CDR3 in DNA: TGCAGTGAGCGGGGCAAACACTCCTACAATGAGCAGTTCTTC. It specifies CSERGKHSYNEQFF.

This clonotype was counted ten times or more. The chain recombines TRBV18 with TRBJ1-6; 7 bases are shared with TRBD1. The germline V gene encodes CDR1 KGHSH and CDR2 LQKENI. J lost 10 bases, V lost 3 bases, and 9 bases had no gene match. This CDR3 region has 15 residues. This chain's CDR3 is CASSPSGGSESPLHF. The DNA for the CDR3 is TGTGCCAGCTCACCGTCAGGGGGATCCGAATCACCCCTCCACTTT.

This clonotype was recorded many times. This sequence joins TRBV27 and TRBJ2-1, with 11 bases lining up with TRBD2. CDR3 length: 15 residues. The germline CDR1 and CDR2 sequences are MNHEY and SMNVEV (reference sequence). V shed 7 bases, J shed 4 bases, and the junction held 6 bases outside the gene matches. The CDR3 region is CASTPGTSGYNEQFF. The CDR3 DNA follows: TGTGCCAGCACCCCGGGGACTAGCGGTTACAATGAGCAGTTCTTC.

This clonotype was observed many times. DNA of the CDR3: TGTGCCAGCTCCCTTGGACAGGGAACTAATGAAAAACTGTTTTTT. This translates into CASSLGQGTNEKLFF. V gene TRBV18 combines with J gene TRBJ1-4, with 8 bases identical to TRBD1. This CDR3 spans 15 amino acids. CDR1 KGHSH and CDR2 LQKENI come from the germline V gene. With V trimmed by 6 bases and J by 1 base, 4 bases remained unmatched.

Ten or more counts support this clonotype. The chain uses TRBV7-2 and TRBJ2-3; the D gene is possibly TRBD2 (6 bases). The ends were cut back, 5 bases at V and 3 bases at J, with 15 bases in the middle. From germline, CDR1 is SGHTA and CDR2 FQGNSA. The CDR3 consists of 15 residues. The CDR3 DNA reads TGTGCCAGCAGCCGCGACGGGGGACGGACAGATACGCAGTATTTT. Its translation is CASSRDGGRTDTQYF.

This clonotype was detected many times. The CDR3 region has the DNA TGTGCCAGCAGTTGGGTGACCCCGAGCTCCTACGAGCAGTACTTC. Amino acid sequence: CASSWVTPSSYEQYF. The chain carries TRBV6-2 or TRBV6-3 and TRBJ2-7; D ambiguous. Trimming cost V 4 bases and J 0 bases, with 13 bases left between them. Germline values: CDR1 MNHEY, CDR2 SVGEGT. CDR3 length equals 15 residues.

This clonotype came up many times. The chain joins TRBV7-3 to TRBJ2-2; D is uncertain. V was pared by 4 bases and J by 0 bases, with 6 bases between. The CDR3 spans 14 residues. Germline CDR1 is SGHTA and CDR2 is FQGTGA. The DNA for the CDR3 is TGTGCCAGCAGCTCCCGGGCGAACACCGGGGAGCTGTTTTTT. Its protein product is CASSSRANTGELFF.

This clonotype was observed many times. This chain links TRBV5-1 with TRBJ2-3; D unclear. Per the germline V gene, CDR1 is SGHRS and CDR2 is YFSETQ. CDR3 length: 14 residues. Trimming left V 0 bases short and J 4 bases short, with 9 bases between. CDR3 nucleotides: TGCGCCAGCAGCTTGGAGTATGGGGCAGATACGCAGTATTTT. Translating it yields CASSLEYGADTQYF.

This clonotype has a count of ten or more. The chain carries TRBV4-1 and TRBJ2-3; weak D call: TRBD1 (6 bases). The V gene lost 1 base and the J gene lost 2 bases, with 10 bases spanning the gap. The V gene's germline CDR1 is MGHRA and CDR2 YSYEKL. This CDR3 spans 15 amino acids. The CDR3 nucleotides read TGCGCCAGCAGCCAAGGAACAGGGTTCACAGATACGCAGTATTTT. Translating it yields CASSQGTGFTDTQYF.

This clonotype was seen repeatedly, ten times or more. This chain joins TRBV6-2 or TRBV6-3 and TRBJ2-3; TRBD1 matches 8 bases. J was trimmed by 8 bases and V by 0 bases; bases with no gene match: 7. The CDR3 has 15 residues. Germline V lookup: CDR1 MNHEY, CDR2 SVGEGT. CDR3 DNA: TGTGCCAGCAGTTACTCCGGACAGGGTACGGGTACGCAGTATTTT. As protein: CASSYSGQGTGTQYF.